This record looks at one TCR beta chain sequence and its context. Repertoires were generated with immunoSEQ multiplex PCR, while TCRdb's copy carries only in-frame clones and drops some. This table has approximately 66,000 clones, around 87% appearing once. These data come from a study of blood T cell repertoires in COVID-19. About the study: There were acute and convalescent COVID-19 samples, and they came from the United States, Italy and Spain.

The sequence derives from a man aged 60 to 69 with acute or convalescent COVID-19. The sequenced sample consisted of peripheral blood.

The CDR3 here is CASSVSPQRGARDPYNEQFF. CDR3 coding DNA: TGTGCCAGCAGCGTCAGCCCTCAGCGGGGGGCCCGAGACCCCTACAATGAGCAGTTCTTC. The V call is TRBV9, the J call TRBJ2-1, with TRBD2 matching 9 bases. From germline, CDR1 is SGDLS and CDR2 YYNGEE. This CDR3 has 20 amino acids. Trimming at V came to 2 bases and at J to 2 bases, leaving 17 bases not matched to a gene.